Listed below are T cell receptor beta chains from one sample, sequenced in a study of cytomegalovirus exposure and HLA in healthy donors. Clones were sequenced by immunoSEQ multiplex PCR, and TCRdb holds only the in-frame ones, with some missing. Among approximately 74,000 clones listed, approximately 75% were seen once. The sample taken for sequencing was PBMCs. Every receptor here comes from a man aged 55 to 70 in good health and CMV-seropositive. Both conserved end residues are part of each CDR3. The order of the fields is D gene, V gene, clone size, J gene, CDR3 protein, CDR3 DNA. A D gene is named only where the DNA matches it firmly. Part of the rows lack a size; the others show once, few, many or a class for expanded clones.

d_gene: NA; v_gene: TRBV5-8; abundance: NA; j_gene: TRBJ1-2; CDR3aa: CASTIPSAGFGYTF; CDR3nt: TGTGCCAGCACCATCCCCTCCGCAGGGTTCGGCTACACCTTC
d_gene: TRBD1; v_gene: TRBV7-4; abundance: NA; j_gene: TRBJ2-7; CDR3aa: CASSPERDRGHEQYF; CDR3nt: TGTGCCAGCAGCCCCGAAAGGGACAGGGGGCACGAGCAGTACTTC
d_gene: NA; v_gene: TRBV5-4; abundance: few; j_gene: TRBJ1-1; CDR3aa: CASSLTGMTTEAFF; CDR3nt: TGTGCCAGCAGCCTCACAGGGATGACCACTGAAGCTTTCTTT
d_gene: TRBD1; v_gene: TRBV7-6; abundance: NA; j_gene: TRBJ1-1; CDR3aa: CASSSSGTGNTEAFF; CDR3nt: TGTGCCAGCAGCTCATCCGGGACAGGGAACACTGAAGCTTTCTTT
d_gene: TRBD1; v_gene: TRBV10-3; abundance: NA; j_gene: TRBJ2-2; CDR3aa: CAISESGDRAVDGELFF; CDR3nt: TGTGCCATCAGTGAGAGTGGTGACAGGGCGGTGGACGGGGAGCTGTTTTTT
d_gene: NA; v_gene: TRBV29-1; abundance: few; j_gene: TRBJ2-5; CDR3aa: CSVEEGAGETQYF; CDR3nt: TGCAGCGTTGAAGAGGGGGCTGGGGAGACCCAGTACTTC
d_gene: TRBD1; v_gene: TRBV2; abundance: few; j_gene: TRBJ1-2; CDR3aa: CASIKDRGINYGYTF; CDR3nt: TGTGCCAGCATTAAAGACAGGGGAATTAACTATGGCTACACCTTC
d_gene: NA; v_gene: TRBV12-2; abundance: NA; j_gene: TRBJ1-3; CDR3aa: CASRRNRDRARKGYSGNTIYF; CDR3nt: TGTGCAAGTCGCCGAAACCGGGACAGGGCTAGGAAGGGGTACTCTGGAAACACCATATATTTT
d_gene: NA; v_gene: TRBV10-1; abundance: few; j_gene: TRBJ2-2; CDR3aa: CASSFTTDTGELFF; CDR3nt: TGCGCCAGCAGTTTCACCACAGACACCGGGGAGCTGTTTTTT
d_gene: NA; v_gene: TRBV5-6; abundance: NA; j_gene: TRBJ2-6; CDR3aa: CASRAGELAGANVLTF; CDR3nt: TGTGCCAGCCGGGCAGGGGAGTTGGCTGGGGCCAACGTCCTGACTTTC
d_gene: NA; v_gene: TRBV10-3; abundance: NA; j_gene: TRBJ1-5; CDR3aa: CAISEPAGGYQPQHF; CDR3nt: TGTGCCATCAGTGAGCCTGCGGGGGGATATCAGCCCCAGCATTTT
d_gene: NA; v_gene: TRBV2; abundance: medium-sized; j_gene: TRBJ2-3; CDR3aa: CASRQGRDADTQYF; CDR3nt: TGTGCCAGCAGACAGGGGCGGGACGCAGATACGCAGTATTTT
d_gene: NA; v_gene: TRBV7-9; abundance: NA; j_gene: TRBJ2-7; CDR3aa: CASSLKAGPVFYEQYF; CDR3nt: TGTGCCAGCAGCTTAAAGGCAGGGCCCGTATTCTACGAGCAGTACTTC
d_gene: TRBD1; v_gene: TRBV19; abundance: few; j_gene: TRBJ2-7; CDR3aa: CASSIYRDSYEQYF; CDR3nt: TGTGCCAGTAGTATTTACCGGGACAGCTACGAGCAGTACTTC
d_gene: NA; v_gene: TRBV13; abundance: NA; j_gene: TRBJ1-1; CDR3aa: CASSLVASRGTEAFF; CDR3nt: TGTGCCAGCAGCTTAGTCGCGTCCAGGGGCACTGAAGCTTTCTTT
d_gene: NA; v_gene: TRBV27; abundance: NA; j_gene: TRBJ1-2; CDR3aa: CATKAGEIGYGYTF; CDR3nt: TGTGCCACCAAAGCAGGGGAGATTGGGTATGGCTACACCTTC
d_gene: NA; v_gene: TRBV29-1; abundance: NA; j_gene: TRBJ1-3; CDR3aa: CSVVEGAGNTIYF; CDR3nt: TGCAGCGTTGTCGAGGGAGCTGGAAACACCATATATTTT
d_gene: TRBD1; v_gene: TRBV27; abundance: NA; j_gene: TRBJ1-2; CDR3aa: CASSPYRTGGYGYTF; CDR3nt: TGTGCCAGCAGTCCATACCGGACAGGGGGATATGGCTACACCTTC
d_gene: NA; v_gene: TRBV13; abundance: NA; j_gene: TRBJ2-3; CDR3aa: CASSSGLLSTDTQYF; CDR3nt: TGTGCCAGCAGCTCGGGACTTCTTAGCACAGATACGCAGTATTTT
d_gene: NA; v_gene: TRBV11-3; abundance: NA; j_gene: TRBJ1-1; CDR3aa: CASSKQGNTEAFF; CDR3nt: TGTGCCAGCAGCAAACAGGGGAACACTGAAGCTTTCTTT
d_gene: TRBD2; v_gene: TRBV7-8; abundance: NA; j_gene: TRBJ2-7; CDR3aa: CASSLAGGGTSYEQYF; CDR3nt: TGTGCCAGCAGCTTAGCGGGCGGGGGGACCTCCTACGAGCAGTACTTC
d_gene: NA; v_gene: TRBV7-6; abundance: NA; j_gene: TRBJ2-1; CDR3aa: CASSLGGGGNYNEQFF; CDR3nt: TGTGCCAGCAGCTTAGGGGGCGGCGGGAACTACAATGAGCAGTTCTTC
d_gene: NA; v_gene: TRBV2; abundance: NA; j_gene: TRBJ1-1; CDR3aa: CASSDRGHTEAFF; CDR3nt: TGTGCCAGCAGTGACAGGGGTCACACTGAAGCTTTCTTT
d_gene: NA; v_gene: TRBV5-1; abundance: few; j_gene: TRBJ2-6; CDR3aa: CASSLGTPSGANVLTF; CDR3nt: TGCGCCAGCAGCTTGGGGACACCCTCTGGGGCCAACGTCCTGACTTTC
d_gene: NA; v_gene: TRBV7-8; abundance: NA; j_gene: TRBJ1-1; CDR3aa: CASSLARGTMNTEAFF; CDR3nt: TGTGCCAGCAGCTTAGCTCGGGGGACCATGAACACTGAAGCTTTCTTT
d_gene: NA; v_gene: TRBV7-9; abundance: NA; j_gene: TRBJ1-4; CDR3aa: CASSLTASGGFALFF; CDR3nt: TGTGCCAGCAGCTTAACAGCAAGCGGGGGGTTTGCTCTGTTTTTT
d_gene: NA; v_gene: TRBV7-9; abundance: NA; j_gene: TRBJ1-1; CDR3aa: CASSQALMNTEAFF; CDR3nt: TGTGCCAGCAGCCAAGCCCTGATGAACACTGAAGCTTTCTTT
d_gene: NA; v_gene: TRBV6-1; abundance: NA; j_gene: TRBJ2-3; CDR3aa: CASSLDSGGTDTQYF; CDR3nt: TGTGCCAGCAGTTTAGACAGTGGCGGCACAGATACGCAGTATTTT
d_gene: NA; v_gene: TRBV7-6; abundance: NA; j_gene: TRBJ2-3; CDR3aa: CASSLFLGGDTQYF; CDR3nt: TGTGCCAGCAGCTTATTTCTCGGCGGAGATACGCAGTATTTT
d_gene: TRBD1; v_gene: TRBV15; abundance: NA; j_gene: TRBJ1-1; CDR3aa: CATSSPRQGRNTEAFF; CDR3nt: TGTGCCACCAGCTCCCCACGACAGGGACGAAACACTGAAGCTTTCTTT
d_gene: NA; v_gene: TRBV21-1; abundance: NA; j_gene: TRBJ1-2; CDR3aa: CASSKAKRELYGYTF; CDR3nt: TGTGCCAGCAGCAAAGCGAAACGGGAGCTCTATGGCTACACCTTC
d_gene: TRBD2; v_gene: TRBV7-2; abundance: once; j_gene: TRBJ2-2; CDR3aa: CASSLYNGGRSGELFF; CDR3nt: TGTGCCAGCAGCTTGTATAACGGGGGGAGGTCCGGGGAGCTGTTTTTT
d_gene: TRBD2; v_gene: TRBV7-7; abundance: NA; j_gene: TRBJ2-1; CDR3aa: CASSSNSGGTNNEQFF; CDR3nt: TGTGCTAGCAGCTCGAATAGCGGGGGGACCAACAATGAGCAGTTCTTC
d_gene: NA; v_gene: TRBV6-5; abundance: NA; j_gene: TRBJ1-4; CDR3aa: CASSYMGTGREKLFF; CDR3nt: TGTGCCAGCAGTTATATGGGGACTGGGCGGGAAAAACTGTTTTTT
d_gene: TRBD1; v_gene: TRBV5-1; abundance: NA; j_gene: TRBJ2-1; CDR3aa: CASNALGTGHHNEQFF; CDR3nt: TGCGCCAGCAATGCACTCGGGACAGGACACCACAATGAGCAGTTCTTC
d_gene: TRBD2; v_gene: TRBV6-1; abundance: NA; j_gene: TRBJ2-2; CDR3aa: CASRSGRETTGELFF; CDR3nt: TGTGCCAGCAGGAGCGGGAGAGAGACCACCGGGGAGCTGTTTTTT
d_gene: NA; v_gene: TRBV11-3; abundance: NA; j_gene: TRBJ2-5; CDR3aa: CASSLRAGRGETQYF; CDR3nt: TGTGCCAGCAGCTTAAGAGCGGGAAGGGGGGAGACCCAGTACTTC
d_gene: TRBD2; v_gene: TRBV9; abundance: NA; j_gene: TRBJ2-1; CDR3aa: CASSQTSAFYNEQFF; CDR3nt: TGTGCCAGCAGCCAGACTAGCGCATTCTACAATGAGCAGTTCTTC
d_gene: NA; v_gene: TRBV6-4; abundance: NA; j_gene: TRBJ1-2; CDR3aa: CASSATGSDYGYTF; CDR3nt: TGTGCCAGCAGTGCCACAGGGTCGGACTATGGCTACACCTTC
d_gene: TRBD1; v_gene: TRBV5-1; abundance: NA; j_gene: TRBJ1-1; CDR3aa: CASSEYSTGTEAFF; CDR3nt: TGCGCCAGCAGCGAATACTCGACAGGGACTGAAGCTTTCTTT
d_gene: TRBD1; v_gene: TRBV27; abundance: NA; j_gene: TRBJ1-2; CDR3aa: CASSSAPGAGGNGYTF; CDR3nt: TGTGCCAGCAGTTCTGCGCCCGGGGCAGGGGGCAATGGCTACACCTTC
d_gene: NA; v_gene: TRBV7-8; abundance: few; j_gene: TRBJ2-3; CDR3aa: CASSFQTGTRTDTQYF; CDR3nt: TGTGCCAGCAGCTTCCAGACAGGGACTCGCACAGATACGCAGTATTTT
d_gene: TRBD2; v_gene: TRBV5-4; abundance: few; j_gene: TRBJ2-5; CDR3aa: CASSPRAGGIGQETQYF; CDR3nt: TGTGCCAGCAGCCCCCGAGCGGGGGGCATAGGGCAAGAGACCCAGTACTTC
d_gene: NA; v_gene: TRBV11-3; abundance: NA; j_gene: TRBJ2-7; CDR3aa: CASSPRRQGSYEQYF; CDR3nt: TGTGCCAGCAGCCCGCGGCGCCAAGGATCCTACGAGCAGTACTTC
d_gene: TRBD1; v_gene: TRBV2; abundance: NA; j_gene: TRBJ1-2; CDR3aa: CASGTGGGYTF; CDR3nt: TGTGCCAGCGGGACAGGGGGAGGCTACACCTTC
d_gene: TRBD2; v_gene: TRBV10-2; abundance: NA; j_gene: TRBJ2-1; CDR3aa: CASSGSLAGLNEQFF; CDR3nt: TGCGCCAGCAGTGGCTCTCTAGCGGGCCTTAATGAGCAGTTCTTC
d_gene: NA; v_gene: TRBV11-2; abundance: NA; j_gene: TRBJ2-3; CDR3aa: CASSFLATPDTQYF; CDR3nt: TGTGCCAGCAGCTTCTTAGCAACACCAGATACGCAGTATTTT
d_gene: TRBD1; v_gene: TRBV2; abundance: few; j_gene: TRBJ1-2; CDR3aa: CASRRGQGAIGYTF; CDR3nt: TGTGCCAGCAGGAGGGGACAGGGGGCTATTGGCTACACCTTC
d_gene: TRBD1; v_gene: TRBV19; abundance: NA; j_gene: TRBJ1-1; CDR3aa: CASSPPVTGAGTAFF; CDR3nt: TGTGCCAGTAGTCCCCCCGTCACAGGGGCCGGTACAGCTTTCTTT
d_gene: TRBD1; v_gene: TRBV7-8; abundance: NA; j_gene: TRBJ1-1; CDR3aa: CASSAYRDRSWAFF; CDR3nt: TGTGCCAGCAGCGCTTACCGGGACAGGTCGTGGGCTTTCTTT
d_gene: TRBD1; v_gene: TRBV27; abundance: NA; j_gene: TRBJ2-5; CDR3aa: CASSLGTGDRETQYF; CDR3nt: TGTGCCAGCAGTTTAGGGACAGGGGATCGGGAGACCCAGTACTTC
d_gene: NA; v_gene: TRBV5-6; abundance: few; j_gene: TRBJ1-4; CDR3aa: CASSFFSGANEKLFF; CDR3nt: TGTGCCAGCAGCTTTTTTTCAGGGGCTAATGAAAAACTGTTTTTT